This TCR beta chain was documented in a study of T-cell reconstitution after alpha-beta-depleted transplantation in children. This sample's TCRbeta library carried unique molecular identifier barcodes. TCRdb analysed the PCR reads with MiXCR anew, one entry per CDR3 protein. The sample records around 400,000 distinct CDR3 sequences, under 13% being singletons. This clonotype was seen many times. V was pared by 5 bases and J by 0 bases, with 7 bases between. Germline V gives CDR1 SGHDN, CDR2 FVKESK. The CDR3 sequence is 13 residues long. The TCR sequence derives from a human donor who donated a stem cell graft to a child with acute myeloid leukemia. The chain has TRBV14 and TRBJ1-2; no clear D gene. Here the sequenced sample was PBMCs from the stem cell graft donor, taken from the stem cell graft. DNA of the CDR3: TGTGCCAGCAGCAGACTGGCTAACTATGGCTACACCTTC. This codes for CASSRLANYGYTF. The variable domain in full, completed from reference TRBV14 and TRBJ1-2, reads EAGVTQFPSHSVIEKGQTVTLRCDPISGHDNLYWYRRVMGKEIKFLLHFVKESKQDESGMPNNRFLAERTGGTYSTLKVQPAELEDSGVYFCASSRLANYGYTFGSGTRLTVV.